This T cell receptor beta chain was recorded in a study of glioma-infiltrating T cells (dated by TCRdb to about 2016). As for the study more broadly: The study sequenced TCR alpha- and beta-chain repertoires from glioma tissue, from non-neoplastic brain tissue and from matched peripheral blood mononuclear cells. To gauge divergence between tissue and blood T-cell populations, every tissue-infiltrating repertoire was compared against the peripheral blood repertoire from the same patient. Three low-grade glioma patients, roughly 8 primary glioblastoma patients and three non-glioma patients contributing non-neoplastic brain tissue were included in the paired cohort.

What the study reported, not specific to this receptor: Small numbers underpinned the group comparisons: 7 to 9 glioblastoma patients, three low-grade glioma patients and three non-neoplastic patients. Very few CDR3 sequences were found to be shared between tissue and blood, and this scarcity was attributed to high CDR3 diversity and limited sampling. VJ-independent divergence between tissue and blood was below expectation in non-neoplastic patients but above expectation in all gliomas, especially low-grade gliomas.

The iRepertoire nested amplicon-rescue multiplex PCR (arm-PCR) platform was used to amplify TCR alpha and beta CDR3 regions from RNA. The input for one-step reverse transcription and amplification was about 100-450 ng of either tissue mRNA or PBMC total RNA. Following bead purification, Illumina adapters were added through a secondary multiplex PCR, and the libraries were then gel-purified between 200 and 400 bp. Demultiplexing relied on internal 6-nucleotide barcodes carried by the libraries. Sequencing of the libraries was done on an Illumina MiSeq using 2x220 or 2x250 nucleotide paired-end reads. The paper's processing steps were these. Paired reads were merged with FLASH 1.2.11 and aligned to the GRCh37 human genome with BWA-MEM before extracting TRA and TRB reads. For V and J assignment, an IMGT-derived reference of cassette sequences and CDR3 motifs that included pseudogenes was used. Reads were translated in three frames, and productive CDR3s were defined as those with a C...FGXG motif and no stop codons. A clonotype was defined as a unique combination of a V-J cassette pair and a CDR3 amino acid sequence. Filtering of reads was based on Hamming distance, with the threshold set by the sequence error rate of each sample in mapped regions. The raw public reads went through TCRdb reprocessing: fastp at Q25, MiXCR clone calling, in-frame beta chains kept. Rows with one shared CDR3 protein collapse into an entry with the most common genes and DNA. The V and J calls here are based on TCRdb, not the publication. The sample table contains about 180,000 distinct CDR3 sequences; only one count was recorded for roughly two fifths of them. Of the sample, around 5% falls within the top ten clones.

A remark on this clonotype: Its recognized antigen is unknown. A much larger clone sits a single nucleotide away, making a read error possible.

The CDR3 starts with the cysteine, ends with the phenylalanine, and has 13 residues. Only CDR3 DNA remains: 39 bases, in frame from the first base. Trimming costs V 7 bases and J 6 bases, and their ends lie 19 bases apart. CDR1 and CDR2 are read off the germline V gene (reference sequence) as DFQATT and SNEGSKA. The rearrangement combines TRBV20-1 with TRBJ2-7; the D gene is unclear. The sequence was obtained from a human donor with low-grade glioma or glioblastoma, undergoing nonglioma brain surgery, or in good health (not recorded which). Sequencing was carried out using glioma tissue, nonneoplastic brain tissue, or PBMCs (not recorded which). At the DNA level, the sequence is TGCAGTGAATCCGGGCCAGTGATGGGCGAGCAGTACTTC. The translation is CSESGPVMGEQYF.